This TCR beta chain appears in the sequencing data of a study of naive and memory T cell subsets. V was shortened by 5 bases and J by 1 base, with 8 bases between the two germline ends. Germline-derived CDR1 and CDR2 are DFQATT and SNEGSKA (reference sequence). This CDR3 contains 13 residues. The beta constant-region primer was an equimolar mix of two oligonucleotides covering TRBC1 and TRBC2. An oligonucleotide with the SP2 primer and a 12-nucleotide UMI was ligated to the cDNA 3' end. TCRdb recomputed calls from the UMI-ligation and nested PCR reads with MiXCR, one row per CDR3 protein. The table has 140,000 to 150,000 distinct CDR3 sequences, approximately 15% seen once.

This rearrangement joins TRBV20-1 to TRBJ2-2; the D gene is possibly TRBD2 (5 bases). This receptor was obtained from a human donor in good health. The sequenced sample consisted of naive CD4+ T cells from blood. CDR3 in DNA: TGCAGTGCTCCTAGCCAGAACACCGGGGAGCTGTTTTTT. As protein: CSAPSQNTGELFF.